This entry describes one TCR beta chain. Its antigen is still unknown. This CDR3 contains 14 residues. CDR1 and CDR2 (germline): SGHRS, YFSETQ. Deletions cut 5 bases from V and 2 bases from J, with 10 bases between. The data derive from a study of PD-1 blockade in classical Hodgkin lymphoma. Findings and caveats of the study: Complete responders' diversity at baseline resembled that of newly diagnosed patients. Still unresolved is the cause of the repertoire differences, which may be disease activity or prior therapy.

All the patients suffered relapse after autologous stem cell transplantation, and brentuximab vedotin exposure differed. Thawed PBMCs yielded CD4+ T cells through magnetic negative selection. Measured with immunoSEQ multiplex PCR; TCRdb has only the in-frame clones, and not every one. The data hold about 35,000 clones, with 80% to 95% observed a single time. The sample here was CD4+ T cells from blood, taken at baseline. The TCR comes from a human donor with classical Hodgkin lymphoma. The rearrangement joins TRBV5-1 to TRBJ2-2; TRBD1 is a possible D gene (6 bases). CDR3 protein: CASRDSLNTGELFF. The CDR3 nucleotides read TGCGCCAGCAGGGACAGCTTAAACACCGGGGAGCTGTTTTTT.